The rows below give T cell receptor beta chains drawn from one sample of a study of T cell responses to AZD1222 COVID-19 vaccine. Some clones are missing from TCRdb's copy, which holds only in-frame ones; the method was immunoSEQ multiplex PCR. The data show 110,000 to 150,000 clones, 90% seen once. This specimen was peripheral blood, taken on day 0 of AZD1222 vaccination. All receptors come from an adult in good health. Both conserved end residues are part of each CDR3. Part of the rows lack a size; the others show once, few, many or a class for expanded clones.

abundance	v_gene	j_gene	CDR3aa
.	TRBV12-5	TRBJ1-5	CASGLQGVNQPQHF
.	TRBV7-9	TRBJ2-4	CASSLGSLLAKNIQYF
.	TRBV11-3	TRBJ2-7	CASSPWPLAGGHYEQYF
.	TRBV6-1	TRBJ2-1	CASSEKESNEQFF
.	TRBV7-2	TRBJ2-4	CASSSSPGLREYF
.	TRBV10-2	TRBJ2-1	CASSLSRDGPPDRFF
.	TRBV19	TRBJ1-3	CASRRQGSGNTIYF
.	TRBV25-1	TRBJ1-2	CASSESLYRGPTYGYTF
.	TRBV2	TRBJ2-3	CASSDRGQGAYTQYF
.	TRBV15	TRBJ2-7	CATSASSSYEQYF
.	TRBV9	TRBJ1-1	CASSVLGSLPGTEAFF
.	TRBV11-3	TRBJ2-7	CASSPIFEREGFEQYF
.	TRBV7-9	TRBJ1-2	CASSLGRNYGYTF
.	TRBV6-4	TRBJ2-1	CASSDRFYNEQFF
.	TRBV6-1	TRBJ2-3	CASSEGVLWADTQYF
.	TRBV5-4	TRBJ2-5	CASSLVGGETQYF
.	TRBV5-1	TRBJ1-2	CASSSSGGRGYGYTF
once	TRBV30	TRBJ2-7	CAWSVPAGVGEQYF
.	TRBV5-1	TRBJ2-1	CASSLGVSGGAGYNEQFF
.	TRBV11-2	TRBJ2-1	CASSLWGGTGAYNEQFF
.	TRBV19	TRBJ2-3	CASSTPLRGTGYTDTQYF
.	TRBV11-3	TRBJ1-6	CASSLGQGGNSPLHF
.	TRBV4-1	TRBJ2-1	CASSPPARDRGRDEQFF
once	TRBV29-1	TRBJ2-7	CSAVRQGSGEQYF
.	TRBV29-1	TRBJ2-1	CSVAGGLGRNEQFF
.	TRBV5-4	TRBJ2-3	CASSSLGSTDTQYF
.	TRBV11-3	TRBJ1-1	CASSPGTRNTEAFF
.	TRBV27	TRBJ2-2	CASSILTGGGTGELFF
.	TRBV14	TRBJ2-7	CASSRDRGTRGEQYF
.	TRBV5-1	TRBJ2-5	CASSLGGQGIYVGLKETQYF
.	TRBV5-1	TRBJ2-3	CASSGLAGVKDTQYF
.	TRBV11-2	TRBJ2-5	CASSPVSQTQYF
.	TRBV3-1/TRBV3-2	TRBJ1-1	CASSQVNLSGTRTWGTEAFF
many	TRBV7-4	TRBJ2-7	CASSLVYEQYF
.	TRBV3-1/TRBV3-2	TRBJ2-2	CASSQDLPNPAIRAGELFF
.	TRBV30	TRBJ1-4	CAWGDTNEKLFF
.	TRBV2	TRBJ2-5	CASSAVQGGKTQYF
.	TRBV6-5	TRBJ1-5	CASGLQSGNQPQHF
.	TRBV5-1	TRBJ2-2	CASSADNTGDGTGELFF
.	TRBV5-1	TRBJ1-4	CASRDREDEKLFF
once	TRBV5-1	TRBJ1-1	CASSFEGSTEAFF
.	TRBV30	TRBJ1-2	CAWSRTPNYGYTF
.	TRBV9	TRBJ1-5	CASSVEADSNQPQHF
.	TRBV10-3	TRBJ2-7	CAIGWTSGLYEQYF
.	TRBV4-1	TRBJ1-4	CASSLQGGNGEKLFF
once	TRBV6-4	TRBJ1-5	CASSEGQGGNQPQHF
.	TRBV6-4	TRBJ2-1	CASSMSGRGNEQFF
few	TRBV2	TRBJ1-1	CASTRGLNTEAFF
.	TRBV30	TRBJ2-7	CAWIPTGSLYEQYF
.	TRBV5-1	TRBJ2-3	CASKPGQGADTQYF
.	TRBV20-1	TRBJ1-1	CSASRGADAFF
.	TRBV4-3	TRBJ2-3	CASSHGSKSTDTQYF
.	TRBV6-2/TRBV6-3	TRBJ2-1	CASSRGLEQFF
.	TRBV27	TRBJ1-5	CASSPTSTGQPQHF
.	TRBV18	TRBJ1-3	CASSSGTGGNTIYF
.	TRBV27	TRBJ1-2	CASSSTGTVYGYTF
.	TRBV13	TRBJ2-1	CASSSLVGSNTNEQFF
once	TRBV7-8	TRBJ1-6	CASSLRGGDNSPLHF